This TCR beta chain was recovered during a study of cytomegalovirus exposure and HLA in healthy donors. This clone was detected a few times. The ends lost 2 bases at V and 5 bases at J; junction bases unmatched: 12. The CDR3 sequence is 16 residues long. The V gene's germline CDR1 is SGHAT and CDR2 FQNNGV. Amplification used 60 Vbeta primers and 13 Jbeta primers. The method was immunoSEQ multiplex PCR; TCRdb's version includes in-frame clones alone and lacks a portion of them. This table has 130,000 or so clones, about 77% appearing once. The TCR sequence derives from a man aged 50 or older in good health and CMV-seronegative. The V and J genes are TRBV11-2 and TRBJ2-7; 7 nucleotides agree with TRBD1. Sequencing used PBMCs. The CDR3 DNA sequence: TGTGCCAGCAGCTTATTTGGCCAAGACAGGGCGGACGAGCAGTACTTC. Its translation is CASSLFGQDRADEQYF.